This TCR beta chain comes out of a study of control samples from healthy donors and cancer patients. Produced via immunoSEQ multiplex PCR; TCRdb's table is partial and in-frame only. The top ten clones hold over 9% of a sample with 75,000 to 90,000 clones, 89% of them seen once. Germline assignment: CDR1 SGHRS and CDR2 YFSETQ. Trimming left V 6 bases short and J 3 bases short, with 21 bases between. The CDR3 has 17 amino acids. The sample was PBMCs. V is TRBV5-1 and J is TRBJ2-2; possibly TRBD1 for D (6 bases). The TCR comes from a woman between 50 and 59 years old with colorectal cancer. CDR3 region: CASTAFTGYYDTGELFF. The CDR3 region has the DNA TGCGCCAGCACCGCCTTCACAGGGTATTACGACACCGGGGAGCTGTTTTTT. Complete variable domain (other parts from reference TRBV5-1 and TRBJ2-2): KAGVTQTPRYLIKTRGQQVTLSCSPISGHRSVSWYQQTPGQGLQFLFEYFSETQRNKGNFPGRFSGRQFSNSRSEMNVSTLELGDSALYLCASTAFTGYYDTGELFFGEGSRLTVL.